This paragraph covers one TCR beta chain sequence. Specified time point: before trial treatment. It was nivolumab, ipilimumab, aspirin, low-dose cyclophosphamide and low-dose radiotherapy that donors received. Patients who could take part had advanced solid tumors with no tumor-infiltrating lymphocytes. cDNA synthesis used a TRAV/TRBV-specific primer set for both chains. The PCR that amplified TCRs ran for 20 cycles, relying on a constant-region primer and a V-primer adapter. TCRdb re-analysed the reads in MiXCR, keeping a single row per CDR3 protein. Here the sample spans roughly 39,000 distinct CDR3 sequences, 25% to 40% being singletons. Per germline, CDR1 SNHLY and CDR2 FYNNEI. V was trimmed by 7 bases and J by 9 bases, leaving 15 bases between them. The CDR3 has 12 amino acids. The entry originates in a study of low-dose radiotherapy and immunotherapy resistance in tumors. On the study more broadly: Per fraction, Cohort 2 was given 1 Gy every two weeks, accumulating a total of 13 Gy over 26 weeks. Starting cycle 1 day 1, oral aspirin 300 mg was given daily for four cycles.

Sequenced material: PBMCs, taken before treatment. This TCR was recovered from a male donor with gallbladder cancer. The J gene is TRBJ2-5, the V gene TRBV2, with TRBD1 as a possible D gene (6 bases). CDR3 sequence: CASKTDDRSQYF. The DNA of the CDR3 is TGTGCCAGCAAGACGGACGACAGGTCCCAGTACTTC.